These 8 T cell receptor beta chains were all obtained from the same sample, sequenced in a study of blood T cells in healthy people across ages. Using a J-beta primer mix together with a sample-barcoded 5' primer, a second PCR was run for roughly 7 to 11 cycles. TCRdb analysed the 5' RACE reads with MiXCR anew, one entry per CDR3 protein. The sample has hundreds of thousands of distinct CDR3 sequences, approximately 30% seen once. The specimen sequenced was blood. The receptors derive from an elderly woman in good health.

The gene calls are TRBV20-1 and TRBJ2-1; 10 bases agree with TRBD2. Germline V gene data show CDR1 as DFQATT and CDR2 as SNEGSKA (reference sequence). Trimming at V came to 6 bases and at J to 8 bases, leaving 16 bases not matched to a gene. The CDR3 has 16 amino acids. CDR3 sequence reads: CSANDFTAGGQDEQFF. The CDR3 DNA reads TGCAGTGCCAATGATTTCACAGCGGGGGGGCAGGATGAGCAGTTCTTC.

In this sample, this clonotype turned up many times. The V gene is TRBV5-1, the J gene TRBJ2-3, with no clear D. V lost 0 bases and J lost 1, with 6 bases in between. The CDR3 is 14 residues long. Looked up from germline, CDR1 is SGHRS and CDR2 is YFSETQ. This chain's CDR3 is CASSLATRTDTQYF. The CDR3 DNA reads TGCGCCAGCAGCTTGGCTACCCGCACAGATACGCAGTATTTT.

This clonotype came up many times. This sequence may be a read error, since a much larger clone differs from it by one base. The V call is TRBV7-2, the J call TRBJ2-1, with TRBD1 matching 7 bases. The J call may be incorrect, as the DNA end agrees better with TRBJ2-7. This CDR3 has 17 residues. The germline CDR1 and CDR2 sequences are SGHTA and FQGNSA. This CDR3 reads CASSLGVGRGSYNEQYF. In nucleotides, the CDR3 is TGTGCCAGCAGCTTAGGGGTAGGCAGGGGGTCCTACAATGAGCAGTACTTC.

This clonotype was detected ten times or more. The chain recombines TRBV11-2 with TRBJ2-5, with D unresolved. Trimming stripped 3 bases from V and 1 base from J, with 6 bases between. Germline CDR1 is SGHAT and CDR2 is FQNNGV. The CDR3 is 13 residues long. In DNA, the CDR3 is TGTGCCAGCAGCTTTTTCGCCCAAGAGACCCAGTACTTC. It translates to CASSFFAQETQYF.

This clonotype has more than one count but fewer than ten. A much larger clone lies one base from this, so it may be a read error. The rearrangement links TRBV7-2 to TRBJ2-1; no firm D call. Germline V lookup: CDR1 SGHTA, CDR2 FQGNSA. This CDR3 comprises 12 residues. The V and J ends lost 3 bases and 10 bases respectively, with 10 bases between them. CDR3 sequence (DNA): TGTGCCAGCAGCTTCTTGGTCAAGGAGCAGTTCTTC. Protein sequence: CASSFLVKEQFF.

The gene calls are TRBV28 and TRBJ1-2; maybe TRBD1 (6 bases). Germline V gives CDR1 MDHEN, CDR2 SYDVKM. This CDR3 comprises 13 residues. V dropped 6 bases and J dropped 8 bases, with 16 bases sitting between them. The CDR3 region is CASSWGASRGYTF. The CDR3 DNA reads TGTGCCAGCAGCTGGGGGGCCTCGCGGGGCTACACCTTC.

This clonotype was recorded a few times. The V and J genes are TRBV4-2 and TRBJ2-5, with D possibly matching TRBD2 (5 bases). Trimming pared 1 base from V and 11 bases from J, leaving 23 bases between. The CDR3 loop spans 16 amino acids. In germline, CDR1 is LGHNA, CDR2 YNFKEQ. DNA of the CDR3: TGTGCCAGCAGCCAAGGACACGGGGAGACCTTGAATGAGCAGTACTTC. Encoded protein: CASSQGHGETLNEQYF.

The V and J genes are TRBV7-2 and TRBJ1-5; no definite D call. Trimming removed 2 bases at V and 5 bases at J, with 7 bases between. This CDR3 region has 13 residues. Germline CDR1 is SGHTA and CDR2 is FQGNSA. The CDR3 sequence is CASSLRPDQPQHF. The DNA of the CDR3 is TGTGCCAGCAGCTTAAGGCCTGATCAGCCCCAGCATTTT.